This T cell receptor beta chain was observed in a study of PD-L1 blockade in urothelial cancer. Overall study: A median blood sample held around 130,000 T cells and about 83,000 unique TCRs.

Germline CDR1 is MNHNS and CDR2 is SASEGT. The V and J ends lost 2 bases and 6 bases, in that order; junction bases with no gene match: 5. The CDR3 has 14 residues. Assay used: immunoSEQ multiplex PCR; TCRdb lists only in-frame clones, some missing. Here the sample spans 35,000 to 45,000 clones, almost 85% being singletons. This clone was seen more than once but under ten times. The chain has TRBV6-1 and TRBJ1-1; TRBD1 matches 8 bases. The sequence was collected from a man between 65 and 85 years old with urothelial cancer. This specimen was PBMCs, taken around atezolizumab (anti-PD-L1) treatment. The CDR3 region has the DNA TGTGCCAGCAGTGAATGGTACAGGGGGGCTGAAGCTTTCTTT. Translation gives CASSEWYRGAEAFF.